The 13 T cell receptor beta chains below come from one sample, sequenced in a study of blood T cell repertoires in COVID-19. Libraries were prepared by immunoSEQ multiplex PCR; TCRdb keeps only in-frame clonotypes and omits some of them. The top ten clones hold 9.7% of a sample with 200,000 to 250,000 clones, 84% of them seen once. The sequencing sample was made of peripheral blood. These receptors all come from a man aged 50 to 59 with active or convalescent COVID-19.

V and J are TRBV13 and TRBJ2-5; 7 nucleotides align to TRBD1. Germline V gene lookup returns CDR1 PRHDT and CDR2 FYEKMQ (reference sequence). Losses at the gene ends were 8 bases for V and 4 bases for J; bases not matched to a gene: 7. The CDR3 is 13 residues long. The CDR3 is CASSTQGTETQYF. The CDR3, as DNA: TGTGCCAGCTCCACACAGGGGACAGAGACCCAGTACTTC. The variable domain in full, with the rest retrieved from reference TRBV13 and TRBJ2-5, is AAGVIQSPRHLIKEKRETATLKCYPIPRHDTVYWYQQGPGQDPQFLISFYEKMQSDKGSIPDRFSAQQFSDYHSELNMSSLELGDSALYFCASSTQGTETQYFGPGTRLLVL.

The chain recombines TRBV14 with TRBJ1-3, with a tentative D call TRBD1 (5 bases). This CDR3 contains 16 residues. CDR1 and CDR2 from the germline V gene are SGHDN and FVKESK. Deletions cut 1 base from V and 4 bases from J, with 14 bases between. The CDR3 bases are TGTGCCAGCAGCCAAGCGTCCGGGACTTGGGGAAACACCATATATTTT. Amino acid sequence: CASSQASGTWGNTIYF. The complete variable domain, with remaining parts taken from reference TRBV14 and TRBJ1-3, reads EAGVTQFPSHSVIEKGQTVTLRCDPISGHDNLYWYRRVMGKEIKFLLHFVKESKQDESGMPNNRFLAERTGGTYSTLKVQPAELEDSGVYFCASSQASGTWGNTIYFGEGSWLTVV.

This chain connects TRBV11-1 to TRBJ2-2, with 8 bases lining up with TRBD1. V trimming: 0 bases; J trimming: 3 bases; junction bases outside the gene matches: 3. Germline V CDR1 and CDR2: SGHAT, FQDESV (reference sequence). The length of the CDR3 is 16 residues. CDR3 DNA: TGTGCCAGCAGCTTAGCCCGCAGGGGGCACACCGGGGAGCTGTTTTTT. Its protein is CASSLARRGHTGELFF.

This chain links TRBV2 with TRBJ2-1, with 8 bases fitting TRBD2. Germline V gene sequence: CDR1 SNHLY, CDR2 FYNNEI. The trim removed 2 bases at V and 4 bases at J, leaving 4 bases unmatched. The CDR3 covers 15 residues. The CDR3 DNA reads as TGTGCCAGCAGTGAAAAACTAGCGGCTTACAATGAGCAGTTCTTC. Translating gives CASSEKLAAYNEQFF.

This chain links TRBV19 with TRBJ1-4; D unclear. The CDR3 runs to 15 residues. CDR1 LNHDA and CDR2 SQIVND come from the germline V gene (reference sequence). V was pared by 4 bases and J by 6 bases, with 15 bases between. The CDR3 nucleotides read TGTGCCAGTAGTAGATACGGGTATTTAGATGAAAAACTGTTTTTT. This encodes CASSRYGYLDEKLFF. The complete variable domain, with remaining parts taken from reference TRBV19 and TRBJ1-4, reads DGGITQSPKYLFRKEGQNVTLSCEQNLNHDAMYWYRQDPGQGLRLIYYSQIVNDFQKGDIAEGYSVSREKKESFPLTVTSAQKNPTAFYLCASSRYGYLDEKLFFGSGTQLSVL.

The chain recombines TRBV28 with TRBJ1-3; 8 nucleotides match TRBD1. There are 16 residues in the CDR3. The V segment lost 3 bases and the J segment 4 bases; nucleotides outside the gene matches: 8. Germline V gene sequence: CDR1 MDHEN, CDR2 SYDVKM. This CDR3 reads CASSFPEWTGGNTIYF. The CDR3 DNA sequence: TGTGCCAGCAGTTTCCCCGAGTGGACAGGGGGAAACACCATATATTTT.

The J gene is TRBJ2-2, the V gene TRBV6-5, with D perhaps TRBD1 (5 bases). The CDR3 length is 14 residues. Trimming took off 10 bases at V and 5 bases at J, with 17 bases between the two ends. The germline V gene encodes CDR1 MNHEY and CDR2 SVGAGI. CDR3 residues: CATSLGLETGELFF. For the CDR3, the DNA is TGTGCCACCTCCCTGGGGCTAGAGACCGGGGAGCTGTTTTTT.

The rearrangement links TRBV11-2 to TRBJ2-5, with D possibly TRBD1 on 5 matching bases. The V end lost 6 bases, the J end lost 2 bases, and 16 bases lay between the germline ends. The germline CDR1 and CDR2 sequences are SGHAT and FQNNGV. The CDR3 is 15 residues long. Here the CDR3 DNA reads TGTGCCAGCAGTCCCGACAGTCACGTTCAAGAGACCCAGTACTTC. Its translation: CASSPDSHVQETQYF. Filled out from reference TRBV11-2 and TRBJ2-5, the complete variable domain reads EAGVAQSPRYKIIEKRQSVAFWCNPISGHATLYWYQQILGQGPKLLIQFQNNGVVDDSQLPKDRFSAERLKGVDSTLKIQPAKLEDSAVYLCASSPDSHVQETQYFGPGTRLLVL.

For the CDR3, the DNA is TGTGCCAGCAGCCTGAGTTATGGCTACACCTTC. Its protein is CASSLSYGYTF. This chain connects TRBV7-2 to TRBJ1-2; D unclear. The CDR3 is 11 amino acids. CDR1 is SGHTA, CDR2 FQGNSA, per germline. Trimming stripped 5 bases from V and 5 bases from J, with 6 bases between.

With respect to this clone: Other DNA sequences in the same sample also yield this CDR3. The chain is built from TRBV18 and TRBJ2-3; weak D call: TRBD2 (6 bases). The CDR3 covers 17 residues. CDR1 is KGHSH, CDR2 LQKENI, per germline. Trimming took 0 bases from V and 0 from J, leaving 13 bases between them. Here the CDR3 reads CASSPPGLATSTDTQYF. The CDR3 DNA follows: TGTGCCAGCTCACCACCGGGACTGGCAACTAGCACAGATACGCAGTATTTT.

J is TRBJ2-1 and V is TRBV4-3; 12 bases align to TRBD2. The CDR3 sequence is 16 residues long. The germline CDR1 and CDR2 sequences are LGHNA and YSLEER. With V trimmed by 4 bases and J by 6 bases, 7 bases remained unmatched. As DNA, the CDR3 is TGCGCCAGCAGCCTGGTGACTAGCGGGGGCTCCAATGAGCAGTTCTTC. Translated, it gives CASSLVTSGGSNEQFF.

The chain combines TRBV5-6 with TRBJ1-1; possibly TRBD1 for D (6 bases). The ends were cut back, 4 bases at V and 11 bases at J, with 12 bases in the middle. Germline CDR1 reads SGHDT; CDR2 reads YYEEEE. This CDR3 is built from 11 residues. CDR3 nucleotides: TGTGCCAGCAGCCAAGGGGGTAGGGCTTTCTTT. It is translated as CASSQGGRAFF.

The chain carries TRBV28 and TRBJ1-5, with TRBD1 as a possible D gene (6 bases). V was shortened by 6 bases and J by 7 bases, with 19 bases between the two germline ends. The germline V gene has CDR1 MDHEN and CDR2 SYDVKM. This CDR3 has 15 amino acids. CDR3 DNA sequence: TGTGCCAGCAGGCTGGGTACAGGGAGGGAGCAGCCCCAGCATTTT. Translating it yields CASRLGTGREQPQHF.